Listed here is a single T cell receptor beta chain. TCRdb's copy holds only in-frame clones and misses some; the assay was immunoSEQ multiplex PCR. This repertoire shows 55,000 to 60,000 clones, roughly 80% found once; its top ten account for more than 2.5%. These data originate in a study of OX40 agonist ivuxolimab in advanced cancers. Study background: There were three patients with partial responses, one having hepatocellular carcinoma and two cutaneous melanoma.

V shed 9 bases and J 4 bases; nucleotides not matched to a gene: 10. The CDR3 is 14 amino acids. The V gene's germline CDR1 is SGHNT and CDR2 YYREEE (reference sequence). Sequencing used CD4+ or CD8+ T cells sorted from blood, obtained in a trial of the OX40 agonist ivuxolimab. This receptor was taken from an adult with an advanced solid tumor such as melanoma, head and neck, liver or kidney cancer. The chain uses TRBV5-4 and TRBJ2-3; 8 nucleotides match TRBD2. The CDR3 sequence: CAIGRGGGPDTQYF. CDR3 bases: TGTGCCATAGGGAGGGGCGGGGGGCCAGATACGCAGTATTTT.